This TCR beta chain was retrieved from a study of T-cell reconstitution after alpha-beta-depleted transplantation in children. Study-wide findings and caveats: Several hundred expanded graft clones reportedly gave rise to the alpha-beta T cells present about two months after transplant.

Trimming left V 0 bases short and J 3 bases short, with 17 bases between. The CDR3 contains 17 residues. The germline CDR1 and CDR2 sequences are SGHAT and FQNNGV. With respect to this clonotype: Its target is unknown.

Using unique molecular identifiers, the investigators prepared the TCRbeta library. TCRdb reprocessed the PCR reads via MiXCR and lists one record per CDR3 protein. The sample consists of around 440,000 distinct CDR3 sequences, approximately 10% of them appearing once. The sequences come from PBMCs, collected before TCRalphabeta/CD19-depleted stem cell transplant. This chain connects TRBV11-2 to TRBJ1-2, with TRBD1 as a possible D gene (5 bases). The receptor was isolated from a child aged 2 to 10 with inherited bone marrow failure, due to receive a stem cell transplant. CDR3: CASSLDPPGTGYYGYTF. CDR3 in DNA: TGTGCCAGCAGCTTAGATCCTCCTGGGACCGGCTACTATGGCTACACCTTC. Using reference TRBV11-2 and TRBJ1-2 for the parts outside the CDR3, the full variable domain is EAGVAQSPRYKIIEKRQSVAFWCNPISGHATLYWYQQILGQGPKLLIQFQNNGVVDDSQLPKDRFSAERLKGVDSTLKIQPAKLEDSAVYLCASSLDPPGTGYYGYTFGSGTRLTVV.